This TCR beta chain was recorded in a study of T cell clones after liver transplantation. On the study more broadly: Liver transplant recipients had immunosuppression withdrawal attempted within 2 years. Three of eight recipients were HCV-positive; others had non-autoimmune, non-viral indications.

Study results and limitations: Low donor cell numbers restricted donor-reactive repertoire measurement in two subjects. Post-transplant, graft-donor-reactive CD4 TCRbeta sequences in blood dropped significantly in most of the 8 subjects.

Comment on this clone: Its specificity is unknown.

TCRdb keeps only in-frame clones here, not all; method: immunoSEQ multiplex PCR. The sample contains roughly 73,000 clones, about four fifths of which appear only once. The sequence derives from a human donor who received a liver transplant. The sequencing here drew on CD4+ T cells from blood, taken before liver transplant.

The CDR3 region is CASSQVGTDNGELFF. The CDR3, as DNA: TGCGCCAGCAGCCAAGTTGGAACAGACAACGGGGAGCTGTTTTTT. This chain connects TRBV4-3 to TRBJ2-2, with no clear D. This CDR3 comprises 15 residues. Germline V CDR1 and CDR2: LGHNA, YSLEER. Trimming left V 1 base short and J 7 bases short, with 13 bases between.